A selection of T cell receptor beta chains follows, all from one sample in a study of cytomegalovirus exposure and HLA in healthy donors. Here immunoSEQ multiplex PCR was the method, and the copy in TCRdb shows in-frame clones only, minus some. Counted here are about 100,000 clones, approximately 72% occurring once; the ten biggest clones make up 1.5% to 2%. The specimen sequenced was PBMCs. The receptors originated from a woman in her thirties or forties in good health and CMV-seronegative. CDR3s include the opening cysteine and the closing phenylalanine or tryptophan. Fields, in order: V gene, J gene, CDR3 protein.

>TRBV5-6|TRBJ1-5
CASSRGTGNQPQHF
>TRBV29-1|TRBJ1-2
CSVWTGNYGYTF
>TRBV9|TRBJ2-7
CASSGRDNSYEQYF
>TRBV28|TRBJ1-5
CASSEDRIHSNQPQHF
>TRBV5-4|TRBJ1-2
CASSGTGLQGYTF
>TRBV9|TRBJ2-7
CASSAGTGTFEQYF
>TRBV28|TRBJ2-7
CASSPPGQGFYEQYF
>TRBV19|TRBJ2-7
CASSIGTGDYEQYF
>TRBV7-8|TRBJ1-4
CASSPDRVGSGEKLFF
>TRBV28|TRBJ1-5
CATDRGNQPQHF
>TRBV28|TRBJ2-7
CASRPQGTYEQYF
>TRBV30|TRBJ2-5
CAWGQGRETQYF
>TRBV7-9|TRBJ1-3
CSSNYEVSGNTIYF
>TRBV6-1|TRBJ2-3
CASIGTSGSADTQYF
>TRBV6-1|TRBJ2-1
CASITNRAPYNEQFF
>TRBV5-8|TRBJ1-5
CASSLRGSRNQPQHF
>TRBV7-9|TRBJ1-4
CASSFDRGTNEKLFF
>TRBV18|TRBJ1-1
CASSPSPGTGNTEAFF
>TRBV28|TRBJ2-5
CASSPHGGQGTQYF
>TRBV13|TRBJ2-7
CASSSNRAGEQYF
>TRBV7-6|TRBJ2-1
CASSPLGGSYNEQFF
>TRBV7-9|TRBJ2-7
CSSSLEARGIQYF
>TRBV5-1|TRBJ1-2
CASSLTGANYGYTF
>TRBV7-9|TRBJ2-2
CSSSLAPSGGYTGELFF
>TRBV4-2|TRBJ1-2
CASSLTPPRVAHNYGYTF
>TRBV28|TRBJ2-5
CASSLGLGRQETQYF
>TRBV2|TRBJ1-6
CASSQDRPENSPLHF
>TRBV29-1|TRBJ2-7
CSVKAGGPYEQYF
>TRBV6-1|TRBJ2-7
CASIFLAGESYEQYF
>TRBV9|TRBJ2-5
CASSSKEARKEQYF
>TRBV6-1|TRBJ1-1
CASTIIQAEAFF
>TRBV19|TRBJ2-7
CASSIQSSGSSYEQYF
>TRBV7-9|TRBJ1-5
CASSLSSRDTGNQPRHF
>TRBV7-3|TRBJ2-7
CASSFIILDRGYSYEQYF
>TRBV7-8|.
CASSRTAGKVSYEQYF
>TRBV7-2|TRBJ1-5
CASSLVEGSNQPQHF
>TRBV2|TRBJ2-2
CASSGDRVAGELFF
>TRBV6-4|TRBJ2-1
CASSENYYYNEQFF
>TRBV4-1|TRBJ2-1
CASSQVQRERYNEQFF
>TRBV27|TRBJ2-2
CASSRPGENTGELFF
>TRBV9|TRBJ2-1
CASSQVGLLYNEQFF
>TRBV6-6|TRBJ1-1
CASSWTASKTEAFF
>TRBV5-1|TRBJ2-1
CASRQGTAYNEQFF
>TRBV20-1|TRBJ2-5
CSAGDSETQYF
>TRBV30|TRBJ1-6
CAWSVGGADNSPLHF
>TRBV6-5|TRBJ2-1
CASRGTSGYNEQFF
>TRBV7-9|TRBJ1-4
CSSSLRLTTGREKLFF
>TRBV10-2|TRBJ2-7
CATQKSGRGWEQYF
>TRBV27|TRBJ2-7
CASSSRDRGSYEQYF
>TRBV30|TRBJ1-5
CAWSDRGHQPQHF
>TRBV5-5|TRBJ2-5
CASSLISRGEETQYF
>TRBV30|TRBJ2-7
CAWSPGLAGIYEQYF
>TRBV7-9|TRBJ1-3
CSSSFGQGALNTIYF
>TRBV4-3|TRBJ1-6
CASKKGSHNSPLHF
>TRBV30|TRBJ2-5
CAWSPGLANQETQYF
>TRBV5-4|TRBJ2-2
CASSLGDRGLTGELFF
>TRBV14|TRBJ2-3
CASGWGGGPDTQYF
>TRBV9|TRBJ2-7
CASSPGGDPTGKQYF